A single T cell receptor beta chain is shown here with its context. The protocol was immunoSEQ multiplex PCR, while the TCRdb copy is restricted to in-frame clones and leaves out a portion. Among about 97,000 clones listed, 70% to 85% were seen once. The record originates from a study of cytotoxic CD8 clonotypes in ibrutinib-treated CLL. Across the whole study: Timing of response sample collection was a median around twelve months after treatment start, with a range of 6 to 36.

The CDR3 consists of 15 residues. V lost 5 bases and J lost 0, with 13 bases in between. The germline V gene has CDR1 MNHNS and CDR2 SASEGT. The chain combines TRBV6-1 with TRBJ1-2, with TRBD1 as a possible D gene (5 bases). The clonotype was recovered from a human donor with chronic lymphocytic leukemia. The material sequenced was PBMCs, taken after 12 months of ibrutinib treatment. CDR3 sequence: CASSLNIGANYGYTF. The CDR3 nucleotides are TGTGCCAGCAGTCTCAATATAGGGGCTAACTATGGCTACACCTTC.